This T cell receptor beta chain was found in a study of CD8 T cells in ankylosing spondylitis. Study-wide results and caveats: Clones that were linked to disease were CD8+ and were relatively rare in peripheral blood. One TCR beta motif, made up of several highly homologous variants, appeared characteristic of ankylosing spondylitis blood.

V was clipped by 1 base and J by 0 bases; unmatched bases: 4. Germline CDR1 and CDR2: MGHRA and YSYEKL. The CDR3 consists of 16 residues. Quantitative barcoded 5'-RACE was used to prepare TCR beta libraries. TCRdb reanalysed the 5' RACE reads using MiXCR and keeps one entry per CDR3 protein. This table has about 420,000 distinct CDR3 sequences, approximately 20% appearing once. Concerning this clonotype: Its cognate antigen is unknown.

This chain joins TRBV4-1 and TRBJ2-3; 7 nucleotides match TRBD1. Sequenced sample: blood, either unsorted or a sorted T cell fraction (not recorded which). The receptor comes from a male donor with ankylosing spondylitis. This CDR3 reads CASSQAGTDSTDTQYF. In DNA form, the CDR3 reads TGCGCCAGCAGCCAAGCTGGGACAGACAGCACAGATACGCAGTATTTT.